The 8 T cell receptor beta chains listed next were all sequenced from one sample in a study of cytomegalovirus exposure and HLA in healthy donors. 60 Vbeta and 13 Jbeta primers were used in PCR. Profiled with immunoSEQ multiplex PCR; TCRdb holds only in-frame clones, not every one. The sample lists some 180,000 clones, over 80% occurring once. The material sequenced was PBMCs. Receptors originate from a man in his forties in good health and CMV-seronegative.

This sequence joins TRBV7-9 and TRBJ2-7, with 10 bases matching TRBD1. The V and J ends lost 1 base and 1 base, in that order; junction bases with no gene match: 7. The CDR3 spans 17 residues. The germline gives CDR1 SEHNR, CDR2 FQNEAQ (reference sequence). CDR3 DNA sequence: TGTGCCAGCAGCTTAGGTTTCGCGGGACAGGGGTCCTACGAGCAGTACTTC. Translation gives CASSLGFAGQGSYEQYF.

For the CDR3, the DNA is TGTGCCAGCAGTTTACTAGCGGGGGCCCTTATAAGCACAGATACGCAGTATTTT. Its translation is CASSLLAGALISTDTQYF. The V gene is TRBV27, the J gene TRBJ2-3, with 10 bases identical to TRBD2. V gave up 2 bases and J gave up 0 bases; unmatched junction bases: 8. The CDR3 has 18 residues. Germline lookup yields CDR1 MNHEY and CDR2 SMNVEV (reference sequence).

V usage is TRBV29-1 and J usage is TRBJ1-2; TRBD1 might be the D (5 bases). V lost 6 bases, J lost 8 bases, and 16 bases lay in between. Germline CDR1 and CDR2: SQVTM and ANQGSEA. This CDR3 spans 12 amino acids. CDR3 nucleotides: TGCAGCGTCGCGACAGAGCTCCCCGGCTACACCTTC. Amino acids: CSVATELPGYTF.

This clone has more than one count but fewer than ten. The gene calls are TRBV5-6 and TRBJ1-1, with 9 nucleotides matching TRBD1. V shed 4 bases and J 9 bases; nucleotides not matched to a gene: 4. Germline loops: CDR1 SGHDT, CDR2 YYEEEE. CDR3 length: 12 residues. As DNA, the CDR3 is TGTGCCAGCAGCGAGGGACAGGGTAAAGCTTTCTTT. Its translation: CASSEGQGKAFF.

The gene calls are TRBV7-2 and TRBJ1-6; possible D gene TRBD1, 6 bases. Trimming stripped 1 base from V and 8 bases from J, with 15 bases between. Germline CDR1 and CDR2: SGHTA and FQGNSA. The length of the CDR3 is 16 residues. The CDR3 reads CASSLDRAGAHSPLHF. DNA for the CDR3: TGTGCCAGCAGCTTAGACCGGGCAGGGGCGCATTCACCCCTCCACTTT.

Remarks on this clone: Other nucleotide sequences from this sample produce the same CDR3. The rearrangement links TRBV19 to TRBJ1-5, with D hard to call. V was trimmed by 6 bases and J by 7 bases, leaving 10 bases between them. The length of the CDR3 is 12 residues. Looked up from germline, CDR1 is LNHDA and CDR2 is SQIVND (reference sequence). Here the CDR3 reads CASRREGQPQHF. The CDR3 region has the DNA TGTGCCAGTAGAAGGGAGGGACAGCCCCAGCATTTT.

V and J are TRBV2 and TRBJ1-6; no clear D. The CDR3 loop spans 12 amino acids. The germline CDR1 and CDR2 sequences are SNHLY and FYNNEI. V gave up 5 bases and J gave up 5 bases, with 4 bases separating them. Written as DNA, the CDR3 is TGTGCCAGCAGTTCCAATAATTCACCCCTCCACTTT. This codes for CASSSNNSPLHF.

The rearrangement uses TRBV25-1 and TRBJ2-6; D remains unclear. Germline V lookup: CDR1 MGHDK, CDR2 SYGVNS. Trimming removed 1 base at V and 0 bases at J, with 4 bases between. The CDR3 is 15 residues long. The DNA for the CDR3 is TGTGCCAGCAGTGAATTAGTCTCTGGGGCCAACGTCCTGACTTTC. Protein product: CASSELVSGANVLTF.